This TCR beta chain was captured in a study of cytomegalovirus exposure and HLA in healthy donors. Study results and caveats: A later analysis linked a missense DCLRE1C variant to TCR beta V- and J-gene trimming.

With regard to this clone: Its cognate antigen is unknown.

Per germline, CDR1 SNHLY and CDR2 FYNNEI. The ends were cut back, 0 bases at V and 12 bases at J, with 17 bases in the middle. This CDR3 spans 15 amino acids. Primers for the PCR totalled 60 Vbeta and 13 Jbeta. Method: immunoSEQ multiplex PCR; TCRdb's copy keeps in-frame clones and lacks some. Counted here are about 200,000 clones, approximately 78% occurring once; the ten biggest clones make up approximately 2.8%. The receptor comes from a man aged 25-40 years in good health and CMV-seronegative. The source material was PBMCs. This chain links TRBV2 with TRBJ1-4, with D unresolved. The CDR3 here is CASSEAPGALEELFF. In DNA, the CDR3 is TGTGCCAGCAGTGAAGCCCCGGGAGCACTTGAGGAACTGTTTTTT.